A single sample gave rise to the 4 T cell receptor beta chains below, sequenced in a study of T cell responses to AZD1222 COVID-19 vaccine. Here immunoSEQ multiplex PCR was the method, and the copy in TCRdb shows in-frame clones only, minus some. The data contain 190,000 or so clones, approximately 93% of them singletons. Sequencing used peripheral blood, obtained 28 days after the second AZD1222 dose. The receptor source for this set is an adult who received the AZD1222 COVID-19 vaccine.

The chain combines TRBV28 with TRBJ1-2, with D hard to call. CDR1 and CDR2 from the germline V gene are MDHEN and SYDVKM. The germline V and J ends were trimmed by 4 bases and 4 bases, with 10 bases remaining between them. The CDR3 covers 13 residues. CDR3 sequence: CASSSSAIYGYTF. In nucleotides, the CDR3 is TGTGCCAGCAGTTCGTCAGCTATCTATGGCTACACCTTC.

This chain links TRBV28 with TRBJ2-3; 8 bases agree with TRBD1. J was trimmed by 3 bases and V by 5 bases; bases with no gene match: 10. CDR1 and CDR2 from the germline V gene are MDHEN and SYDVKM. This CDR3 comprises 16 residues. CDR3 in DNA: TGTGCCAGCAGTCCCAGGACAGGGCCCTTGACAGATACGCAGTATTTT. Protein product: CASSPRTGPLTDTQYF.

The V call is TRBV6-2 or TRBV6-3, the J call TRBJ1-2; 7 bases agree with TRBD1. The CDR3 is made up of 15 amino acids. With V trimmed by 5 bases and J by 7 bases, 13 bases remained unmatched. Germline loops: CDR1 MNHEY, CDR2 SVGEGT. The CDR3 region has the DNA TGTGCCAGCAGTGACTACAGGGGTGGAAGGGGTGGCTACACCTTC. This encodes CASSDYRGGRGGYTF.

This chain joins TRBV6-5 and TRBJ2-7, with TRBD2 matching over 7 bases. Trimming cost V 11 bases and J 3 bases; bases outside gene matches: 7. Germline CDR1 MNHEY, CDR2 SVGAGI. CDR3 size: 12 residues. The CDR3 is CAAGPGGYEQYF. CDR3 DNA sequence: TGTGCCGCAGGGCCGGGGGGCTACGAGCAGTACTTC.